This entry features one T cell receptor (beta chain) sequence. Its target is not known. At one boundary the junction diverges from the germline segment, which might be a read error. The data derive from a study of cytomegalovirus exposure and HLA in healthy donors. Overall study results and limits: One variant, a missense change in DCLRE1C, was linked in a later analysis to TCR beta V- and J-gene trimming. In an earlier analysis, productive rearrangement rates for most beta V segments clustered near 87% or 30%.

At the time of sampling, donors were nominally healthy, though unrecorded immune exposures were likely. The study ran its PCR with 60 Vbeta and 13 Jbeta primers. In the authors' methods: A follow-up analysis tallied around 76 million unique TCR beta chains, roughly 11 million shared. Clones were read by immunoSEQ multiplex PCR, and TCRdb kept only the in-frame ones, dropping some. Clonal size and the V and J genes are those of that table, whereas D and trimming came from the DNA. The sample contains about 160,000 clones, approximately 79% of which appear only once. CDR1 WNHNN and CDR2 SYGVQD come from the germline V gene (reference sequence). CDR3 length: 16 amino acids.

The origin of this receptor is a man in his forties in good health and CMV-seronegative. Material for sequencing was PBMCs. This chain connects TRBV10-1 to TRBJ1-5; D perhaps matches TRBD1 (5 bases). CDR3 DNA: TGCGCCAGCAGCGAGTTCGGGGGTTATAGCAATCAGCCCCAGCATTTT. This codes for CASSEFGGYSNQPQHF.